Below are 9 T cell receptor beta chains sequenced from a single sample in a study of spatial heterogeneity in lung cancer. The time point is: blood at routine non-recurrence follow-up after resection. Whole RNA from tumor, nontumor lung or frozen PBMC was sequenced unsorted. MiXCR was run by TCRdb on the 5' RACE reads, yielding one entry per CDR3 protein. Of under 150,000 distinct CDR3 sequences detected, 12% appear once; the ten largest clones hold around a sixth. The sample in question was PBMCs, obtained at follow-up. These receptors were collected from a male donor with early-stage non-small cell lung cancer.

The V and J genes are TRBV2 and TRBJ2-7; D ambiguous. The germline V gene has CDR1 SNHLY and CDR2 FYNNEI. This CDR3 contains 15 residues. The germline V and J ends were trimmed by 6 bases and 3 bases, with 18 bases remaining between them. In DNA form, the CDR3 reads TGTGCCAGCAGGTACCCGGGCCCTGGACGCTACGAGCAGTACTTC. It translates to CASRYPGPGRYEQYF.

This sequence joins TRBV10-3 and TRBJ1-4; no definite D call. The CDR3 extends over 12 amino acids. CDR1 and CDR2 (germline): ENHRY, SYGVKD. The V and J ends lost 4 bases and 0 bases respectively, with 0 bases between them. The CDR3 protein is CAISATNEKLFF. The CDR3 DNA follows: TGTGCCATCAGTGCAACTAATGAAAAACTGTTTTTT.

This clonotype was seen only a few times. The conserved final phenylalanine or tryptophan is absent from the CDR3, which likely points to a read error. The limits of the CDR3 on the DNA are not certain, so only TCRdb's listed CDR3 is given. The V gene is TRBV20-1, the J gene TRBJ2-7; the DNA was not used to check the table's D call, TRBD2. Germline V gene data show CDR1 as DFQATT and CDR2 as SNEGSKA (reference sequence). The CDR3 length is 10 residues, termini included. The CDR3 reads CSARAGRASI.

This clonotype was detected only a few times. This rearrangement joins TRBV25-1 to TRBJ2-7; 8 nucleotides align to TRBD1. The ends lost 1 base at V and 1 base at J; junction bases unmatched: 3. This CDR3 is 15 amino acids long. CDR1 is MGHDK and CDR2 is SYGVNS in the germline V gene. CDR3 sequence reads: CASSESDRGSYEQYF. CDR3 nucleotide sequence: TGTGCCAGCAGTGAATCTGACAGGGGATCCTACGAGCAGTACTTC.

In this sample, this clonotype turned up a few times. The genes are TRBV28 and TRBJ1-2; D unclear. Between the trimmed V and J ends, which lost 5 bases and 0 bases, there was a span of 16 bases. The germline V gene encodes CDR1 MDHEN and CDR2 SYDVKM. CDR3 length equals 16 residues. In nucleotides, the CDR3 is TGTGCCAGCAGTCCCCCGCTGGAGGGCCCTAACTATGGCTACACCTTC. It specifies CASSPPLEGPNYGYTF.

The table lists this clonotype with a few counts. This chain joins TRBV12-3 or TRBV12-4 and TRBJ1-6; 7 bases align to TRBD1. V was clipped by 7 bases and J by 10 bases; unmatched bases: 4. The CDR3 contains 12 residues. This chain's CDR3 is CASKDRDSPLHF. The CDR3 nucleotides read TGTGCCAGCAAAGACAGGGACTCACCCCTCCACTTT.

The chain recombines TRBV20-1 with TRBJ1-5; TRBD1 is a possible D gene (5 bases). The CDR3 length is 15 residues. The V gene's germline CDR1 is DFQATT and CDR2 SNEGSKA (reference sequence). V shed 0 bases and J shed 2 bases, with 11 bases lying between them. CDR3 sequence: CSARDLGGGNQPQHF. The CDR3 DNA is TGCAGTGCTAGAGATCTTGGAGGGGGCAATCAGCCCCAGCATTTT.

The J gene is TRBJ2-5, the V gene TRBV4-1; D may be TRBD1 or TRBD2 (6 bases each). The ends were cut back, 0 bases at V and 0 bases at J, with 17 bases in the middle. Germline V gives CDR1 MGHRA, CDR2 YSYEKL. CDR3 length equals 18 residues. The CDR3: CASSQDIPGAGYQETQYF. Written as DNA, the CDR3 is TGCGCCAGCAGCCAAGATATCCCGGGGGCGGGGTACCAAGAGACCCAGTACTTC.

This clonotype was picked up many times. The CDR3 DNA follows: TGTGCCAGCAGACGGACCTTTGGCAATCAGCCCCAGCATTTT. It is translated as CASRRTFGNQPQHF. The chain is built from TRBV28 and TRBJ1-5; no firm D call. Germline CDR1 is MDHEN and CDR2 is SYDVKM. The length of the CDR3 is 14 residues. The V gene lost 6 bases and the J gene lost 2 bases, with 11 bases spanning the gap.